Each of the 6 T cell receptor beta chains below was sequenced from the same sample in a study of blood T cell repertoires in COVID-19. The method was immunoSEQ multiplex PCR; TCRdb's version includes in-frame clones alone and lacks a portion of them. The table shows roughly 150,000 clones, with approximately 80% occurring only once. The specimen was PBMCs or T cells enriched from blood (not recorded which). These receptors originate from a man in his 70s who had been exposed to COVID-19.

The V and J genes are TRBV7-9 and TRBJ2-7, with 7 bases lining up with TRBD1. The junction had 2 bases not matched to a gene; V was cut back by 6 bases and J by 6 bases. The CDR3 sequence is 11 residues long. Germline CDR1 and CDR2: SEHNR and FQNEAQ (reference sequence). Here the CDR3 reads CASSRDSEQYF. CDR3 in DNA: TGTGCCAGCAGTCGGGACAGCGAGCAGTACTTC.

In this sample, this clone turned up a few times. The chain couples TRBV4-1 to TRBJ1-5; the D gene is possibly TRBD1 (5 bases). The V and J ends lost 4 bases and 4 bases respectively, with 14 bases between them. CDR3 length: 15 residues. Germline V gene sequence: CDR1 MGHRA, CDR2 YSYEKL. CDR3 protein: CASSPGVLGNQPQHF. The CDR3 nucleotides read TGCGCCAGCAGCCCGGGGGTTTTGGGGAATCAGCCCCAGCATTTT.

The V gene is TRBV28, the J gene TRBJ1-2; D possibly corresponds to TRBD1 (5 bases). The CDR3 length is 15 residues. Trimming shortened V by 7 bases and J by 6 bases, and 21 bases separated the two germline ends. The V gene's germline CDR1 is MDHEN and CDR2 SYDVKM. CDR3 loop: CASNVLGGGENGYTF. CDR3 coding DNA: TGTGCCAGCAACGTGTTGGGGGGAGGGGAGAATGGCTACACCTTC.

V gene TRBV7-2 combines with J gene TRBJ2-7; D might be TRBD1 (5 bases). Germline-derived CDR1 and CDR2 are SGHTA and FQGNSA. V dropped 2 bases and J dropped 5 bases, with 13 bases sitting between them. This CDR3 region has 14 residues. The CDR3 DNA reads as TGTGCCAGCAGCTTAAGGGCAGGGAACCACGAGCAGTACTTC. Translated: CASSLRAGNHEQYF.

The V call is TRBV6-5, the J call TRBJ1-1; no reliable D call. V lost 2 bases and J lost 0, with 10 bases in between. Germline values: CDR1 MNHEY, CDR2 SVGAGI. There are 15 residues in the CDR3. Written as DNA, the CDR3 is TGTGCCAGCAGTTACCAGGACGGGATGAACACTGAAGCTTTCTTT. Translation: CASSYQDGMNTEAFF.

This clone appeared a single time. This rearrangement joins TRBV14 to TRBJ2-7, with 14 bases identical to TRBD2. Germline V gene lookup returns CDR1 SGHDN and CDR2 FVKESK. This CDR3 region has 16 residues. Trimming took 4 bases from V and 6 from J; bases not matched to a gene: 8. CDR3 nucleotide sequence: TGTGCCAGCAGCCGAGGGACTAGCGGGAGCGTGGGCGAGCAGTACTTC. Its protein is CASSRGTSGSVGEQYF.